This T cell receptor (beta chain) emerged from a study of shared clonotypes between healthy human individuals. The length of the CDR3 is 14 residues. Germline loops: CDR1 MNHEY, CDR2 SVGAGI. The V end lost 0 bases, the J end lost 5 bases, and 11 bases lay between the germline ends. Splitting of each subset's genomic DNA was done evenly across several immunoSEQ plates. The data were produced by immunoSEQ multiplex PCR, yet TCRdb's version contains in-frame clones alone and is incomplete. The data show approximately 2.3 million clones, approximately 95% seen once. The V and J genes are TRBV6-5 and TRBJ2-7, with D possibly being TRBD1 or TRBD2 (5 bases each). The TCR originated in a man aged 18 to 35 in good health. Some clones in this sample may be carry-over from other donors' samples. The sample taken for sequencing was naive CD4+ T cells from PBMCs. Stated subset: CD45RA+ positively selected. DNA of the CDR3: TGTGCCAGCAGTTACTCGGGAGTGGGGGACGAGCAGTACTTC. Its protein is CASSYSGVGDEQYF.